What follows are 7 T cell receptor beta chains derived from one specimen sequenced in a study of blood T cell repertoires in COVID-19. The method was immunoSEQ multiplex PCR; TCRdb's version includes in-frame clones alone and lacks a portion of them. The table shows roughly 230,000 clones, with roughly 84% occurring only once. Sequencing used peripheral blood. These receptors all come from a woman aged 45-59 years with acute or convalescent COVID-19.

The chain is built from TRBV5-6 and TRBJ1-3, with 8 nucleotides matching TRBD1. After removal of 4 bases from V and 3 bases from J, the junction contained 3 bases not matched to a gene. CDR1 and CDR2 from the germline V gene are SGHDT and YYEEEE. The CDR3 has 14 residues. For the CDR3, the DNA is TGTGCCAGCAGCCCGACAGGGGTTGGAAACACCATATATTTT. It is translated as CASSPTGVGNTIYF.

The chain joins TRBV2 to TRBJ1-3; 9 nucleotides match TRBD1. The V and J ends lost 6 bases and 14 bases, in that order; junction bases with no gene match: 17. Looked up from germline, CDR1 is SNHLY and CDR2 is FYNNEI. The CDR3 is made up of 15 amino acids. The CDR3 is CASRQQNRGQGTLYF. The CDR3 DNA reads as TGTGCCAGCAGGCAGCAAAATAGAGGACAGGGGACCCTATATTTT.

The CDR3 here is CASSLQSMAGFGYTF. DNA for the CDR3: TGCGCCAGCAGCTTGCAGTCCATGGCAGGGTTTGGCTACACCTTC. The chain is built from TRBV5-1 and TRBJ1-2; D may be TRBD1 (5 bases). Germline-derived CDR1 and CDR2 are SGHRS and YFSETQ. V lost 1 base and J lost 7, with 17 bases in between. The CDR3 contains 15 residues.

The chain couples TRBV4-2 to TRBJ2-7; D remains unclear. Deletions cut 0 bases from V and 0 bases from J, with 15 bases between. Germline-derived CDR1 and CDR2 are LGHNA and YNFKEQ. The CDR3 extends over 17 amino acids. The CDR3 DNA follows: TGTGCCAGCAGCCAAGATCGCTTCGGCGGTTACTCCTACGAGCAGTACTTC. This gives the protein CASSQDRFGGYSYEQYF.

This clone has a single count. The rearrangement joins TRBV12-5 to TRBJ1-1; TRBD1 matches at 9 bases. The germline CDR1 and CDR2 sequences are LGHNT and FRNRAP. There are 14 residues in the CDR3. The trim removed 8 bases at V and 6 bases at J, leaving 10 bases unmatched. Here the CDR3 reads CASQRTGVRSEAFF. The DNA of the CDR3 is TGTGCTAGTCAGAGGACAGGGGTCAGGTCTGAAGCTTTCTTT.

DNA for the CDR3: TGTGCCAGTAGTATCGAACAGGAGTCTCTAGCGGCAAGCTCCTACAATGAGCAGTTCTTC. Protein product: CASSIEQESLAASSYNEQFF. The rearrangement joins TRBV19 to TRBJ2-1; TRBD2 matches at 7 bases. Germline trimming cut 3 bases from V and 0 bases from J; bases unmatched to any gene: 17. CDR3 length equals 20 residues. Germline-derived CDR1 and CDR2 are LNHDA and SQIVND (reference sequence).

The table lists this clone with a count of one. This rearrangement joins TRBV12-5 to TRBJ2-3; 7 bases are a match to TRBD1. CDR1 is LGHNT, CDR2 FRNRAP, per germline. The trim removed 2 bases at V and 2 bases at J, leaving 7 bases unmatched. This CDR3 is built from 16 residues. For the CDR3, the DNA is TGTGCTAGTGGTTTGTCCCCGGGACAGACCACAGATACGCAGTATTTT. Its translation is CASGLSPGQTTDTQYF.